This T cell receptor (beta chain) stems from a study of cytomegalovirus exposure and HLA in healthy donors. All the people who gave samples were healthy bone marrow donors. The PCR ran on 60 Vbeta and 13 Jbeta primers. The method was immunoSEQ multiplex PCR; TCRdb's version includes in-frame clones alone and lacks a portion of them. The table lists about 210,000 clones, about 80% of them singletons, with about 9.4% in the top ten. Note on this clone: Its antigen is unknown. The identical CDR3 is also encoded by other nucleotide sequences in the sample.

Study-level points and caveats: According to the study, around 150 TCR beta chains were cytomegalovirus-associated. Rates of TCR association differed by HLA locus in a later analysis, with DRB1 highest and HLA-C lowest.

Sample: PBMCs. The receptor's source is a woman in her fifties or sixties in good health and CMV-seropositive.

CDR3 DNA: TGCGCCAGCAGCTTGGGGGACTCTCGTGGCTACACCTTC. This codes for CASSLGDSRGYTF. The V call is TRBV5-1, the J call TRBJ1-2; D is perhaps TRBD1 (5 bases). CDR1 SGHRS and CDR2 YFSETQ come from the germline V gene. The CDR3 runs 13 residues. V gave up 0 bases and J gave up 7 bases, with 10 bases separating them. Based on the CDR3 plus reference TRBV5-1 and TRBJ1-2, the full variable domain is KAGVTQTPRYLIKTRGQQVTLSCSPISGHRSVSWYQQTPGQGLQFLFEYFSETQRNKGNFPGRFSGRQFSNSRSEMNVSTLELGDSALYLCASSLGDSRGYTFGSGTRLTVV.